Described below is a single TCR beta chain sequence and its context. Antigen specificity is unknown. Once RNA had been extracted, it was reverse transcribed into cDNA to act as the sequencing template. Data came from immunoSEQ multiplex PCR; TCRdb stores just in-frame clones and leaves some out. The data contain around 60,000 clones, 46% of them seen just once; the ten biggest clones take up around 21%. This entry belongs to a study of CD8+ T cells in alopecia areata. The study's findings and limits: Expanded CD8+ clones among the top 100, and scalp clonality, were significantly decreased by tofacitinib. Affected scalp, especially in alopecia totalis/universalis, had a higher clonality than normal scalp did. Amid tofacitinib therapy, many expanded lesional clones stayed present in scalp and blood.

The treatment denotes: oral pan-JAK inhibitor, 5-10 mg twice daily. The germline gives CDR1 LNHDA, CDR2 SQIVND (reference sequence). The junction had 2 bases not matched to a gene; V was cut back by 8 bases and J by 7 bases. There are 12 residues in the CDR3. The sequence was obtained from a human donor with alopecia areata. The sequencing used CD8+ T cells sorted from blood, collected at roughly week 38, from a patient treated with tofacitinib. The chain is built from TRBV19 and TRBJ2-1, with TRBD1 matching 10 bases. CDR3 amino acids: CASGTGANEQFF. The CDR3 DNA reads as TGTGCCAGTGGGACAGGGGCTAATGAGCAGTTCTTC.